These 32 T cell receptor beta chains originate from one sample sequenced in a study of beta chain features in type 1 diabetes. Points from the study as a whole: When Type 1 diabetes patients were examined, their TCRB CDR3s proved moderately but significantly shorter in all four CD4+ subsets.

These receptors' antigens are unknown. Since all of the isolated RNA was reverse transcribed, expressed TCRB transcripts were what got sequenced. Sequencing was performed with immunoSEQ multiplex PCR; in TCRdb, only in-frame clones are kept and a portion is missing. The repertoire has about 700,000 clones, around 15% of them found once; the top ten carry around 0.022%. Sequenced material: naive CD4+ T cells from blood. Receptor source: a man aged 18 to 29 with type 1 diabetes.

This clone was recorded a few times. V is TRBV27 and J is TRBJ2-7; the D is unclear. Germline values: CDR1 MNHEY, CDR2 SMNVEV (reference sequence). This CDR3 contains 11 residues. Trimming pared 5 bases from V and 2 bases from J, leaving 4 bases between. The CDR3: CASSATYEQYF. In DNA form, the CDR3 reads TGTGCCAGCAGTGCTACCTACGAGCAGTACTTC.

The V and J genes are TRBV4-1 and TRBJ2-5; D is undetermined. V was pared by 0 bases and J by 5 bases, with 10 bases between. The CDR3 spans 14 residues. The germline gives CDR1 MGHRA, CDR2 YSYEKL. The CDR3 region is CASSQDLSRETQYF. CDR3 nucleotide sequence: TGCGCCAGCAGCCAAGATTTAAGCCGGGAGACCCAGTACTTC.

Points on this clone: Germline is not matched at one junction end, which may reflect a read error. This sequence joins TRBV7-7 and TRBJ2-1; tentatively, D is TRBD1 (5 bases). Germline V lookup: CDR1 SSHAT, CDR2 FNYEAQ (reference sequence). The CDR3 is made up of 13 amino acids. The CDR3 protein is CASSQDRGNEQFF. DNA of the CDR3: TGTGCTAGCAGCCAAGACAGAGGCAATGAGCAGTTCTTC.

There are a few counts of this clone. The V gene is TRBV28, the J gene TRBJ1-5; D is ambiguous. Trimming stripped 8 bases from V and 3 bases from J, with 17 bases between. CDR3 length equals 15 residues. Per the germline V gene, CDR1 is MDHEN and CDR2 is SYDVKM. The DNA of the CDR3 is TGTGCCAGCGGATCACTTCTAATCTCCAATCAGCCCCAGCATTTT. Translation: CASGSLLISNQPQHF.

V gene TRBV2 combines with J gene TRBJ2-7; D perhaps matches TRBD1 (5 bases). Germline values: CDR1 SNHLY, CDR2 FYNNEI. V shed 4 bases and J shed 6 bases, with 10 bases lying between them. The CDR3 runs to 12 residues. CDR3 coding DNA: TGTGCCAGCAGTGCAACAGGTGTCGAGCAGTACTTC. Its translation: CASSATGVEQYF.

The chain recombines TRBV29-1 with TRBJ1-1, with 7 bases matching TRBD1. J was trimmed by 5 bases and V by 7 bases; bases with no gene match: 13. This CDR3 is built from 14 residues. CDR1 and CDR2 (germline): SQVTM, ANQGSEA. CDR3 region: CSAGEAGGGTEAFF. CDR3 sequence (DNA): TGCAGCGCCGGGGAGGCAGGGGGAGGGACTGAAGCTTTCTTT.

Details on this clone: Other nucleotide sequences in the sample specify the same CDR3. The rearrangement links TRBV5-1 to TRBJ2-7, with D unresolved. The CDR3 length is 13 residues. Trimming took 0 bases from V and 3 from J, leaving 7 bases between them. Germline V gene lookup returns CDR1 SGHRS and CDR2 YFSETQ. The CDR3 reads CASSLDASYEQYF. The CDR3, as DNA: TGCGCCAGCAGCTTGGACGCCAGCTACGAGCAGTACTTC.

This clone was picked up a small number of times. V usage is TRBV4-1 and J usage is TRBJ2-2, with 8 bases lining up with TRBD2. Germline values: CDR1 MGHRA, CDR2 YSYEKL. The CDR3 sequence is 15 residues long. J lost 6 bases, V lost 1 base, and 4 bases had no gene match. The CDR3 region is CASSQVPGLAGELFF. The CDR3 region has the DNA TGCGCCAGCAGCCAAGTTCCGGGACTAGCCGGGGAGCTGTTTTTT.

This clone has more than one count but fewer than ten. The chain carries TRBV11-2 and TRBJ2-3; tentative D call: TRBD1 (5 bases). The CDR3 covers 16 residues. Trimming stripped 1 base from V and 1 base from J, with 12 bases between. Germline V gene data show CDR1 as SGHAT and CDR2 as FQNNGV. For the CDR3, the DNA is TGTGCCAGCAGCTTAGGGGTGGTAGGGGGCACAGATACGCAGTATTTT. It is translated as CASSLGVVGGTDTQYF. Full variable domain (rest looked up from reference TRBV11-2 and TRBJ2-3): EAGVAQSPRYKIIEKRQSVAFWCNPISGHATLYWYQQILGQGPKLLIQFQNNGVVDDSQLPKDRFSAERLKGVDSTLKIQPAKLEDSAVYLCASSLGVVGGTDTQYFGPGTRLTVL.

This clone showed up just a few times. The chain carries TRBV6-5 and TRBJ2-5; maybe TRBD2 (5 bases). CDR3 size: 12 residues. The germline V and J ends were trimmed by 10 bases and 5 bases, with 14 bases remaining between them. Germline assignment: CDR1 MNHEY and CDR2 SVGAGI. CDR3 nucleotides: TGTGCCACCAAATCTAGGGAGGAGACCCAGTACTTC. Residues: CATKSREETQYF.

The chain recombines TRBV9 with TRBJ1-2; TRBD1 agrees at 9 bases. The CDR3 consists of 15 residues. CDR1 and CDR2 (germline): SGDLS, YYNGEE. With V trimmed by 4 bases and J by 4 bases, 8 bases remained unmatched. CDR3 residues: CASSPGQGQGYGYTF. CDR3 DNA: TGTGCCAGCAGCCCCGGACAGGGACAGGGCTATGGCTACACCTTC.

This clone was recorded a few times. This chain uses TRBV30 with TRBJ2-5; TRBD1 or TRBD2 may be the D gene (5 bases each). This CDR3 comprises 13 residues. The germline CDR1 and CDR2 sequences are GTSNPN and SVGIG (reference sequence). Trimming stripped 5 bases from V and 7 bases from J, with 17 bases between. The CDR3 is CAWCGANGGTQYF. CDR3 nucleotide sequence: TGTGCCTGGTGTGGGGCGAATGGGGGGACCCAGTACTTC.

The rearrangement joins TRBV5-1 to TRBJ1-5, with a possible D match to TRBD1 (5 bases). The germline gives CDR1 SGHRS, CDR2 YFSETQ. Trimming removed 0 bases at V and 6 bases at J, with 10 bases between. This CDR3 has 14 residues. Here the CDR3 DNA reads TGCGCCAGCAGCTTGGATGTGGGGCCTCAGCCCCAGCATTTT. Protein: CASSLDVGPQPQHF.

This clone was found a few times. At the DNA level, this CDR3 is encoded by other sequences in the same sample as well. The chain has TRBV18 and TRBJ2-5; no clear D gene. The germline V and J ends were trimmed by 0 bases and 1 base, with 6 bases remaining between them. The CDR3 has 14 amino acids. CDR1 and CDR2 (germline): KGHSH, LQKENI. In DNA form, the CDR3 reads TGTGCCAGCTCACCACCGAACAGCCAAGAGACCCAGTACTTC. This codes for CASSPPNSQETQYF.

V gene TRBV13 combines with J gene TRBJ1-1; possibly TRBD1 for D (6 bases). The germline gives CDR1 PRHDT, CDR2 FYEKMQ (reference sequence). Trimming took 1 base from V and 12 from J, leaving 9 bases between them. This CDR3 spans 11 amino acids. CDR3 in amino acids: CASSLEQGTFF. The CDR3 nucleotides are TGTGCCAGCAGCTTAGAACAGGGAACTTTCTTT.

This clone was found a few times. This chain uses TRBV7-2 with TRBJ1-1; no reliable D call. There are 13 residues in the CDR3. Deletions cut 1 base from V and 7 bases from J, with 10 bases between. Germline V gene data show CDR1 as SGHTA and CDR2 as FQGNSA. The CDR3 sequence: CASSLVYGDEAFF. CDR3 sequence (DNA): TGTGCCAGCAGCTTAGTATACGGGGATGAAGCTTTCTTT.

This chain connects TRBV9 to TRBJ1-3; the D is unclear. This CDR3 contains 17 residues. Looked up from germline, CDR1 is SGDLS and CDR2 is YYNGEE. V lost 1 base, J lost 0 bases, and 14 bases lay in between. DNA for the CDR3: TGTGCCAGCAGCGTACTATCCGGACCCTTCTCTGGAAACACCATATATTTT. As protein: CASSVLSGPFSGNTIYF.

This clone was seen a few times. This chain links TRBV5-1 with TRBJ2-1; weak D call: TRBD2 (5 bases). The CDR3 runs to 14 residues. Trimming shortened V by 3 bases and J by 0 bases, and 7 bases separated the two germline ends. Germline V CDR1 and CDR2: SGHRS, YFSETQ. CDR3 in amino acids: CASSSGSSYNEQFF. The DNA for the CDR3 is TGCGCCAGCAGCTCGGGGAGCTCCTACAATGAGCAGTTCTTC.

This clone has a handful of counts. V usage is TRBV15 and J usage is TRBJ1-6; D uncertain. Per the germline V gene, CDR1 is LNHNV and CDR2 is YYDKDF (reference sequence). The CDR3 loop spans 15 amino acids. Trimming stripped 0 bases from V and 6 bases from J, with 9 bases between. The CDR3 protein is CATSRDPPGNSPLHF. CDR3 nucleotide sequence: TGTGCCACCAGCAGAGACCCCCCCGGTAATTCACCCCTCCACTTT.

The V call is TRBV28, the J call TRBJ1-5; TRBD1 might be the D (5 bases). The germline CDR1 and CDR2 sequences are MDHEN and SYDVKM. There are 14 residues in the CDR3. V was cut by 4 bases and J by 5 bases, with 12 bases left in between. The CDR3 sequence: CASSSHQGDQPQHF. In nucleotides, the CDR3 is TGTGCCAGCAGTTCACACCAGGGAGATCAGCCCCAGCATTTT.

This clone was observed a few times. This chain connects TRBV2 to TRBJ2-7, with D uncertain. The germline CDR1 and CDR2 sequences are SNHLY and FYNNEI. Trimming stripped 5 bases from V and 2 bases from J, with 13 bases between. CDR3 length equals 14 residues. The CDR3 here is CASSRVTTTYEQYF. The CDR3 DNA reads TGTGCCAGCAGTAGAGTAACCACTACCTACGAGCAGTACTTC.

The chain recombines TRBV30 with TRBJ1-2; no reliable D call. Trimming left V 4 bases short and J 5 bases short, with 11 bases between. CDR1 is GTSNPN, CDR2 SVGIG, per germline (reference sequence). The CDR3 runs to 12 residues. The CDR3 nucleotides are TGTGCCTGGACCCCGGGCAGTTATGGCTACACCTTC. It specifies CAWTPGSYGYTF.

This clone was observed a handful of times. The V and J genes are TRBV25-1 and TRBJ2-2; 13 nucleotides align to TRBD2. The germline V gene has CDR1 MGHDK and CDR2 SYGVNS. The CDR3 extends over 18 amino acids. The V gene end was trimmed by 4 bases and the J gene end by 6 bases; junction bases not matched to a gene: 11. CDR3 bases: TGTGCCAGCAGTGGCGGGACTAGCGGGGCCCCGGGGGCCGGGGAGCTGTTTTTT. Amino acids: CASSGGTSGAPGAGELFF.

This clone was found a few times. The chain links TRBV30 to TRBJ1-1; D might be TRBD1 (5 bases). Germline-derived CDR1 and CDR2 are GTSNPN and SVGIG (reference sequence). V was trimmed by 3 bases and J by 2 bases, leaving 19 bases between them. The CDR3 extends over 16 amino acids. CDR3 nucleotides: TGTGCCTGGAGCCGGCCCCTGGGGGTGGAAAACACTGAAGCTTTCTTT. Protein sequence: CAWSRPLGVENTEAFF.

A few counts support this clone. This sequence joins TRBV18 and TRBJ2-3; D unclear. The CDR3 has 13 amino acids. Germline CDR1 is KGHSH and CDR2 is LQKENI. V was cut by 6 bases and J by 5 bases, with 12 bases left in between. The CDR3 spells CASSLSVVDTQYF. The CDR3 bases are TGTGCCAGCTCCCTTTCCGTAGTAGATACGCAGTATTTT.

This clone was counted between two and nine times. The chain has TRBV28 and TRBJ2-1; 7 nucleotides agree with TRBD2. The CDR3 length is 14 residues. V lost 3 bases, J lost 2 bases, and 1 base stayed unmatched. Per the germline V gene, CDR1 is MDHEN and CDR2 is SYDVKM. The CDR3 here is CASSLGGPYNEQFF. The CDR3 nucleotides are TGTGCCAGCAGTTTGGGAGGGCCCTACAATGAGCAGTTCTTC.

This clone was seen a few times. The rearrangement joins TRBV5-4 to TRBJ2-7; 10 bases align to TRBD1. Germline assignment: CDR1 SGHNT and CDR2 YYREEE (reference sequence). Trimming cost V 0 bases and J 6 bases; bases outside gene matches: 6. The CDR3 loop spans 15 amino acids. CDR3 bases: TGTGCCAGCAGCTTGGGTGGGACAGGGGCTATCGAGCAGTACTTC. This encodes CASSLGGTGAIEQYF. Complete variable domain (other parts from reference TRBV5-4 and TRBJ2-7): ETGVTQSPTHLIKTRGQQVTLRCSSQSGHNTVSWYQQALGQGPQFIFQYYREEENGRGNFPPRFSGLQFPNYSSELNVNALELDDSALYLCASSLGGTGAIEQYFGPGTRLTVT.

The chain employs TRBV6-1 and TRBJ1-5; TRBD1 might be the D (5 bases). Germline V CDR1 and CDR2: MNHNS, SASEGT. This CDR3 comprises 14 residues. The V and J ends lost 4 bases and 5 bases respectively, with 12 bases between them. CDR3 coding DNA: TGTGCCAGCAGTGGCCTCACGGGGGATCAGCCCCAGCATTTT. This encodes CASSGLTGDQPQHF.

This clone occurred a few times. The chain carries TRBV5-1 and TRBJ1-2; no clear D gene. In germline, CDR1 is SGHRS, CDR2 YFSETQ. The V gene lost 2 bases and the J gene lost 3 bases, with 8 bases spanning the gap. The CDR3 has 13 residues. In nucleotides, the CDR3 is TGCGCCAGCAGCTTCGACGGGGACTATGGCTACACCTTC. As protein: CASSFDGDYGYTF.

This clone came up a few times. The CDR3 sequence: CASSPPWSSNEQFF. CDR3 nucleotides: TGTGCCAGCAGCCCTCCTTGGAGCTCCAATGAGCAGTTCTTC. This chain connects TRBV7-9 to TRBJ2-1; D unresolved. The germline V gene encodes CDR1 SEHNR and CDR2 FQNEAQ (reference sequence). This CDR3 has 14 amino acids. V gave up 5 bases and J gave up 6 bases, with 14 bases separating them.

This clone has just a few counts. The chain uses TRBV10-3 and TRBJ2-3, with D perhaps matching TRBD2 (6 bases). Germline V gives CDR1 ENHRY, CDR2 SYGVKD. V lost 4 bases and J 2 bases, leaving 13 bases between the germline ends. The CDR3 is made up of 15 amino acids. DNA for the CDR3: TGTGCCATCAGTGGACCCGGAGGGAACACAGATACGCAGTATTTT. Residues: CAISGPGGNTDTQYF.

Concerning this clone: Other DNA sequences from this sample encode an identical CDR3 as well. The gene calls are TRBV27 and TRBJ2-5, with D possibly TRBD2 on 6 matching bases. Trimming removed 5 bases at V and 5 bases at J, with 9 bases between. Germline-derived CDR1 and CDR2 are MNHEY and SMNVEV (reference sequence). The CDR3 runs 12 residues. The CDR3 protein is CASSPRGETQYF. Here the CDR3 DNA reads TGTGCCAGCAGTCCCCGGGGGGAGACCCAGTACTTC.